The rows below give T cell receptor beta chains drawn from one sample of a study of OX40 agonist ivuxolimab in advanced cancers. Clones were read by immunoSEQ multiplex PCR, and TCRdb kept only the in-frame ones, dropping some. The sample contains about 68,000 clones, 65% to 90% of which appear only once. The sample here was CD4+ or CD8+ T cells sorted from blood, taken in a trial of the OX40 agonist ivuxolimab. These receptors originate from an adult with an advanced solid tumor such as melanoma, head and neck, liver or kidney cancer. Each CDR3 is given with its conserved first and last residue. A D gene is named only where the DNA matches it firmly. Clone size, where shown, is once, few, many, or a class for clones that have expanded.

v_gene	abundance	j_gene	d_gene	CDR3nt	CDR3aa
TRBV25-1	-	TRBJ2-2	TRBD1	TGTGCCAGCAGTGATGAGTCGGGACAGGGGAACACCGGGGAGCTGTTTTTT	CASSDESGQGNTGELFF
TRBV4-3	once	TRBJ2-7	TRBD2	TGCGCCAGCAGCCAAGATTCGTTGGCTAGCGGGGAGCAGTACTTC	CASSQDSLASGEQYF
TRBV30	once	TRBJ2-5	-	TGTGCCTGGAGTCCCCCCCTGGCGGGCCTGGGAGAGACCCAGTACTTC	CAWSPPLAGLGETQYF
TRBV9	-	TRBJ2-1	-	TGTGCCAGCAGCGTGGGACTTATCTACAATGAGCAGTTCTTC	CASSVGLIYNEQFF
TRBV6-6	-	TRBJ1-5	TRBD1	TGTGCCAGCAGTTATGAATCAGGGGGTTTGAGTCAGCCCCAGCATTTT	CASSYESGGLSQPQHF
TRBV7-2	once	TRBJ2-5	-	TGTGCCAGCAGCTTGGTAGAGACCCAGTACTTC	CASSLVETQYF
TRBV5-1	few	TRBJ1-1	TRBD1	TGCGCCAGCAGGGAGGACAGGGCTTGGGGGAACACTGAAGCTTTCTTT	CASREDRAWGNTEAFF
TRBV5-6	-	TRBJ2-7	TRBD1	TGTGCCAGCAGCTTGAGGGGGACAGCCGCCCTCTACGAGCAGTACTTC	CASSLRGTAALYEQYF
TRBV30	-	TRBJ1-2	-	TGTGCCTGGAGTCCAACCGGGTCTGTTGGTGGCTACACCTTC	CAWSPTGSVGGYTF
TRBV30	-	TRBJ1-4	-	TGTGCCTGGAGTGTAACCCAAGCCGCTGGAGAAAAACTGTTTTTT	CAWSVTQAAGEKLFF
TRBV5-6	-	TRBJ2-6	-	TGTGCCAGCAGCCTCACCTCCTCCTACAGGGTTGGGGCCAACGTCCTGACTTTC	CASSLTSSYRVGANVLTF
TRBV6-1	-	TRBJ2-7	-	TGTGCCAGCAGTGCTATAGCCTCAGGGTGGGTAGCCTACGAGCAGTACTTC	CASSAIASGWVAYEQYF
TRBV6-5	-	TRBJ2-1	-	TGTGCCAGCCGCCCCCCGGGGGTCGACAATGAGCAGTTCTTC	CASRPPGVDNEQFF
TRBV28	-	TRBJ1-3	-	TGTGCCAGCACGAGGGACTCTGGAAACACCATATATTTT	CASTRDSGNTIYF
TRBV6-5	once	TRBJ2-3	-	TGTGCCAGCAGTTACTCGATCTCCATTAGCACAGATACGCAGTATTTT	CASSYSISISTDTQYF
TRBV5-1	few	TRBJ2-7	-	TGCGCCAGCAGCCGAGGTAGCGGCTCCTACGAGCAGTACTTC	CASSRGSGSYEQYF
TRBV12-5	-	TRBJ1-2	TRBD1	TGTGCTAGTGGTTTGGTTGGGGACAGAGTATCTGGCTACACCTTC	CASGLVGDRVSGYTF